The subject of this entry is one TCR beta chain. The data derive from a study of tumor-infiltrating lymphocytes in oesophageal squamous cell carcinoma. Germline-derived CDR1 and CDR2 are SGHAT and FQDESV (reference sequence). The V gene end was trimmed by 3 bases and the J gene end by 2 bases; junction bases not matched to a gene: 4. The CDR3 is made up of 15 amino acids. TCRdb reprocessed the PCR reads via MiXCR and lists one record per CDR3 protein. The sample has 16,000 or so distinct CDR3 sequences, 44% seen once; the top ten hold about 42%. The chain links TRBV11-1 to TRBJ2-3, with 8 bases identical to TRBD1. The material sequenced was blood. The receptor was derived from a female donor with esophageal squamous cell carcinoma. The CDR3 is CASSFADRDTDTQYF. The CDR3 DNA reads TGTGCCAGCAGCTTCGCGGACAGGGACACAGATACGCAGTATTTT.